The 11 T cell receptor beta chains below all came from one sample that was sequenced in a study of CD8+ T cells in alopecia areata (dated by TCRdb to about 2018). To prepare the library, the immunoSEQ multiplex PCR assay was applied. RNA was extracted from all samples and reverse transcribed into cDNA, which served as template for TCR sequencing. In TCRdb, the immuneACCESS table is reduced to in-frame sequences with V and J assigned. These tables do not hold every clone; where another copy was compared, an unresolved V gene accounts for under half, and the others remain unexplained. The sample table records about 280,000 clones; roughly 50% of these occur just once. Of the sample, over 1.5% falls within the top ten clones. The time point label, read with the paper, signifies: roughly 24 weeks on oral tofacitinib. Explained via the paper, the treatment or condition label denotes: oral pan-JAK inhibitor, 5-10 mg twice daily.

Sequences were derived from CD4+ T cells sorted from blood, sampled at week 24, from a patient treated with tofacitinib. The receptors come from a human donor with alopecia areata.

The V and J genes are TRBV5-1 and TRBJ2-7; D perhaps matches TRBD1 (7 bases). Germline CDR1 and CDR2: SGHRS and YFSETQ. CDR3 size: 14 residues. The V end lost 3 bases, the J end lost 6 bases, and 16 bases lay between the germline ends. The CDR3 reads CASSSGGLASEQYF. CDR3 sequence (DNA): TGCGCCAGCAGCTCAGGGGGGCTAGCGAGCGAGCAGTACTTC. Complete variable domain (other parts from reference TRBV5-1 and TRBJ2-7): KAGVTQTPRYLIKTRGQQVTLSCSPISGHRSVSWYQQTPGQGLQFLFEYFSETQRNKGNFPGRFSGRQFSNSRSEMNVSTLELGDSALYLCASSSGGLASEQYFGPGTRLTVT.

The J gene is TRBJ2-1, the V gene TRBV30; the D gene is possibly TRBD1 (5 bases). V was pared by 4 bases and J by 6 bases, with 19 bases between. In germline, CDR1 is GTSNPN, CDR2 SVGIG (reference sequence). CDR3 size: 15 residues. CDR3 amino acids: CAWKGGQYEANEQFF. The CDR3 region has the DNA TGTGCCTGGAAGGGCGGACAATACGAGGCCAATGAGCAGTTCTTC.

The chain uses TRBV5-1 and TRBJ2-2; 9 bases map to TRBD1. Looked up from germline, CDR1 is SGHRS and CDR2 is YFSETQ. The V segment lost 2 bases and the J segment 5 bases; nucleotides outside the gene matches: 4. The CDR3 is 15 residues long. DNA of the CDR3: TGCGCCAGCAGCTTCGGGACAGGGACAACCGGGGAGCTGTTTTTT. The encoded protein is CASSFGTGTTGELFF.

The rearrangement joins TRBV27 to TRBJ1-4; D is unresolved. This CDR3 is 11 amino acids long. Germline assignment: CDR1 MNHEY and CDR2 SMNVEV (reference sequence). Trimming stripped 10 bases from V and 8 bases from J, with 11 bases between. The CDR3 nucleotides are TGTGCCACCTCGTGGCGGGAAAAACTGTTTTTT. Translating it yields CATSWREKLFF. Supplemented by reference TRBV27 and TRBJ1-4, the full variable domain reads EAQVTQNPRYLITVTGKKLTVTCSQNMNHEYMSWYRQDPGLGLRQIYYSMNVEVTDKGDVPEGYKVSRKEKRNFPLILESPSPNQTSLYFCATSWREKLFFGSGTQLSVL.

This clone was seen a few times. V is TRBV28 and J is TRBJ1-2; D might be TRBD1 (5 bases). Germline lookup yields CDR1 MDHEN and CDR2 SYDVKM. This CDR3 has 12 residues. Trimming pared 2 bases from V and 8 bases from J, leaving 9 bases between. The CDR3 coding sequence is TGTGCCAGCAGTTTAAGAGGGGAGGGCTACACCTTC. Its protein product is CASSLRGEGYTF.

The chain links TRBV29-1 to TRBJ2-1, with D tentatively TRBD2 (5 bases). This CDR3 comprises 10 residues. CDR1 SQVTM and CDR2 ANQGSEA come from the germline V gene. Trimming removed 7 bases from V and 11 bases from J, with 12 bases in between. CDR3 residues: CSALREKQFF. The DNA for the CDR3 is TGCAGCGCCCTCCGGGAAAAGCAGTTCTTC.

The rearrangement uses TRBV7-6 and TRBJ2-1; no clear D. The V gene's germline CDR1 is SGHVS and CDR2 FNYEAQ. The CDR3 extends over 12 amino acids. Deletions cut 0 bases from V and 8 bases from J, with 5 bases between. The CDR3 sequence: CASSLAVDEQFF. CDR3 bases: TGTGCCAGCAGCTTAGCGGTTGATGAGCAGTTCTTC.

The V call is TRBV29-1, the J call TRBJ2-3; 9 positions match TRBD1. V shed 4 bases, J shed 6 bases, and the junction held 5 bases outside the gene matches. Germline V lookup: CDR1 SQVTM, CDR2 ANQGSEA. The CDR3 is 13 residues long. The CDR3 reads CSVVGQGLDTQYF. As DNA, the CDR3 is TGCAGCGTTGTAGGACAGGGGTTGGATACGCAGTATTTT.

V gene TRBV30 combines with J gene TRBJ2-1, with TRBD2 matching over 12 bases. The CDR3 is made up of 15 amino acids. Trimming removed 2 bases from V and 9 bases from J; junction bases left unmatched: 8. Germline V gives CDR1 GTSNPN, CDR2 SVGIG (reference sequence). CDR3 coding DNA: TGTGCCTGGAGTTCCACTAGCGGGGGGCCCGCTGAGCAGTTCTTC. Translating gives CAWSSTSGGPAEQFF.

The chain links TRBV25-1 to TRBJ2-2, with D perhaps TRBD2 (6 bases). Germline values: CDR1 MGHDK, CDR2 SYGVNS. V gave up 2 bases and J gave up 4 bases, with 17 bases separating them. The CDR3 is 17 residues long. The DNA of the CDR3 is TGTGCCAGCAGTGAAACGGGGGTTGTGAGCGGCACCGGGGAGCTGTTTTTT. Amino acids: CASSETGVVSGTGELFF.

V is TRBV30 and J is TRBJ2-7; D is unclear. Trimming shortened V by 2 bases and J by 7 bases, and 15 bases separated the two germline ends. This CDR3 has 13 residues. The germline gives CDR1 GTSNPN, CDR2 SVGIG (reference sequence). The CDR3 DNA reads TGTGCCTGGAGTCAGGTCGGTGTACGAGAGCAGTACTTC. Its protein is CAWSQVGVREQYF. The full variable domain, its missing parts supplied by reference TRBV30 and TRBJ2-7, is SQTIHQWPATLVQPVGSPLSLECTVEGTSNPNLYWYRQAAGRGLQLLFYSVGIGQISSEVPQNLSASRPQDRQFILSSKKLLLSDSGFYLCAWSQVGVREQYFGPGTRLTVT.